These 13 T cell receptor beta chains came from one sample sequenced in a study of cytomegalovirus exposure and HLA in healthy donors. PCR was performed using 60 Vbeta and 13 Jbeta primers. TCRdb's table, derived via immunoSEQ multiplex PCR, lists solely in-frame clones and lacks some. The sample contains about 64,000 clones, over 75% of which appear only once. The sequenced material came from PBMCs. The receptors were sampled from a female donor in good health and CMV-seronegative.

The genes are TRBV6-5 and TRBJ2-7; D possibly corresponds to TRBD1 (7 bases). The CDR3 runs to 16 residues. V lost 2 bases, J lost 0 bases, and 14 bases lay in between. CDR1 MNHEY and CDR2 SVGAGI come from the germline V gene. DNA for the CDR3: TGTGCCAGCAGTTACCAGGGGGACGGGAGCTCCTACGAGCAGTACTTC. Its protein product is CASSYQGDGSSYEQYF.

V usage is TRBV5-6 and J usage is TRBJ1-1; D gene unclear. Germline V lookup: CDR1 SGHDT, CDR2 YYEEEE. The CDR3 is 15 amino acids. Trimming removed 1 base from V and 6 bases from J, with 16 bases in between. This CDR3 is CASSLPGTGGAEAFF. The CDR3 DNA is TGTGCCAGCAGCTTGCCGGGTACGGGAGGCGCTGAAGCTTTCTTT.

Comments on this clone: The junction departs from germline at one end; a sequencing error may be responsible. The rearrangement links TRBV7-7 to TRBJ2-1; D might be TRBD2 (6 bases). Germline assignment: CDR1 SSHAT and CDR2 FNYEAQ (reference sequence). The CDR3 loop spans 15 amino acids. In DNA, the CDR3 is TGTGCTAGCAGCTTATTCGGGGGTGCGGGCAATGAGCAGTTCTTC. This codes for CASSLFGGAGNEQFF.

Here the CDR3 reads CASSFNSLAYEQYF. Here the CDR3 DNA reads TGTGCCAGCAGTTTTAACAGTCTTGCCTACGAGCAGTACTTC. The chain combines TRBV27 with TRBJ2-7; no clear D. Germline assignment: CDR1 MNHEY and CDR2 SMNVEV (reference sequence). The CDR3 length is 14 residues. V dropped 3 bases and J dropped 2 bases, with 11 bases sitting between them.

The CDR3 protein is CASRSGQGGEQYF. The CDR3 DNA is TGTGCCAGCAGATCTGGACAGGGGGGCGAGCAGTACTTC. The rearrangement joins TRBV5-5 to TRBJ2-7; 10 bases fit TRBD1. V was pared by 5 bases and J by 6 bases, with 5 bases of the junction left unmatched. The CDR3 covers 13 residues. The germline gives CDR1 SGHKS, CDR2 YYEKEE (reference sequence). The full variable domain, in which reference TRBV5-5 and TRBJ2-7 provide the parts outside the CDR3, is DAGVTQSPTHLIKTRGQQVTLRCSPISGHKSVSWYQQVLGQGPQFIFQYYEKEERGRGNFPDRFSARQFPNYSSELNVNALLLGDSALYLCASRSGQGGEQYFGPGTRLTVT.

The V call is TRBV30, the J call TRBJ1-6; TRBD1 matches at 9 bases. The CDR3 covers 14 residues. Germline V gene data show CDR1 as GTSNPN and CDR2 as SVGIG (reference sequence). V was pared by 2 bases and J by 9 bases, with 5 bases of the junction left unmatched. The CDR3 here is CAWSNLDRGSPLHF. In DNA form, the CDR3 reads TGTGCCTGGAGTAATTTGGACAGGGGTTCACCCCTCCACTTT.

The chain employs TRBV7-9 and TRBJ2-7; tentative D call: TRBD1 (6 bases). Trimming removed 0 bases at V and 0 bases at J, with 12 bases between. The CDR3 consists of 16 residues. CDR1 is SEHNR and CDR2 is FQNEAQ in the germline V gene (reference sequence). The CDR3 DNA reads as TGTGCCAGCAGCTTAGCTTCGGGGACAATCTCCTACGAGCAGTACTTC. Its translation: CASSLASGTISYEQYF.

This clone has a single count. The genes are TRBV28 and TRBJ2-7; 9 bases line up with TRBD1. The CDR3 has 16 residues. The germline V gene has CDR1 MDHEN and CDR2 SYDVKM. Trimming cost V 4 bases and J 5 bases; bases outside gene matches: 12. The CDR3 DNA reads TGTGCCAGCAGTTCGACCTCCAGGGACAGGGTCGACGAGCAGTACTTC. It yields the protein CASSSTSRDRVDEQYF.

V and J are TRBV7-3 and TRBJ2-6, with D perhaps matching TRBD1 (5 bases). Per germline, CDR1 SGHTA and CDR2 FQGTGA. V was pared by 1 base and J by 0 bases, with 13 bases between. This CDR3 comprises 18 residues. CDR3 in amino acids: CASSLSPGSLSGANVLTF. The CDR3 DNA reads TGTGCCAGCAGCTTAAGTCCAGGGTCGCTCTCTGGGGCCAACGTCCTGACTTTC.

The chain couples TRBV5-1 to TRBJ2-7, with 9 bases lining up with TRBD2. Per germline, CDR1 SGHRS and CDR2 YFSETQ. There are 18 residues in the CDR3. Germline trimming cut 0 bases from V and 0 bases from J; bases unmatched to any gene: 10. This chain's CDR3 is CASSLVSSGTSSSYEQYF. The CDR3 bases are TGCGCCAGCAGCTTGGTTAGTAGCGGGACTAGCTCCTCCTACGAGCAGTACTTC.

The rearrangement links TRBV19 to TRBJ2-3; 11 nucleotides agree with TRBD2. The V gene end was trimmed by 5 bases and the J gene end by 2 bases; junction bases not matched to a gene: 3. Germline CDR1 LNHDA, CDR2 SQIVND (reference sequence). The CDR3 covers 15 residues. The DNA of the CDR3 is TGTGCCAGTAGTCTGGGACTAGCGGCCACAGATACGCAGTATTTT. This sequence encodes CASSLGLAATDTQYF.

The rearrangement joins TRBV20-1 to TRBJ2-7; 7 bases line up with TRBD2. V was pared by 5 bases and J by 4 bases, with 2 bases of the junction left unmatched. The V gene's germline CDR1 is DFQATT and CDR2 SNEGSKA (reference sequence). This CDR3 region has 11 residues. In DNA, the CDR3 is TGCAGTGCTTGGGAGGGGTACGAGCAGTACTTC. The encoded protein is CSAWEGYEQYF.

This chain uses TRBV28 with TRBJ1-6; 8 bases are shared with TRBD1. The CDR3 loop spans 15 amino acids. Germline trimming cut 2 bases from V and 8 bases from J; bases unmatched to any gene: 5. The germline gives CDR1 MDHEN, CDR2 SYDVKM. The CDR3 spells CASSLPGQGDSPLHF. CDR3 DNA sequence: TGTGCCAGCAGTTTACCCGGACAGGGCGATTCACCCCTCCACTTT.